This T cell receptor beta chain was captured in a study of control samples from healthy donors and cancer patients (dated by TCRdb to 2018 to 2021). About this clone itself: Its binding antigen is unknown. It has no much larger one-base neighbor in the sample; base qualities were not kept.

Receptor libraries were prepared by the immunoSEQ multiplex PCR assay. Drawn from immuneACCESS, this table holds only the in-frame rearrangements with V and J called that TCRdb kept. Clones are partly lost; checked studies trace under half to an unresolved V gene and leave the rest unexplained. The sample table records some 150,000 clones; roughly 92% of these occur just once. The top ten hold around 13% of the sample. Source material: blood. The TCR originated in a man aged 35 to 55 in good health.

The DNA is TGTGCCAGCAGCCTAAAACGTTCTAGCGGGACATACAATGAGCAGTTCTTC. Translated, this gives CASSLKRSSGTYNEQFF. The chain links TRBV4-2 with TRBJ2-1, with 9 bases in between that match TRBD2. Germline trimming: 4 bases from V, 4 bases from J; junction bases outside gene matches: 11. CDR1 and CDR2 were assigned from the germline V gene as LGHNA and YNFKEQ. From its cysteine to its phenylalanine, the CDR3 spans 17 amino acids. Of the read, only the CDR3 DNA is kept; its 51 bases are in frame from base 1.